This is a list of T cell receptor beta chains from one sample in a study of T-cell reconstitution after alpha-beta-depleted transplantation in children. MiXCR was run by TCRdb on the PCR reads, yielding one entry per CDR3 protein. The sample holds about 470,000 distinct CDR3 sequences, approximately 42% seen once. Sequencing used PBMCs, obtained before TCRalphabeta/CD19-depleted stem cell transplant. The origin of the receptors is a girl aged 2-10 years with aplastic anemia, due to receive a stem cell transplant. Both conserved end residues are part of each CDR3. The order of the fields is V gene, clone size, D gene, J gene, CDR3 DNA, CDR3 protein. D genes are given only for firm matches. Some rows mark clone size as missing; the rest say once, few, many or name a class of expanded clone.

V: TRBV29-1
size: .
D: TRBD2
J: TRBJ2-5
DNA: TGCAGCGTACAAGGGACTAGCGGGGACTCCGAGACCCAGTACTTC
CDR3: CSVQGTSGDSETQYF

V: TRBV20-1
size: .
D: .
J: TRBJ2-5
DNA: TGCAGTGCTAGTTGGTTCGGGGAGACCCAGTACTTC
CDR3: CSASWFGETQYF

V: TRBV11-2
size: .
D: .
J: TRBJ1-5
DNA: TGTGCCAGCAGCTTAGGTGCAGGGCTTGGCAATCAGCCCCAGCATTTT
CDR3: CASSLGAGLGNQPQHF

V: TRBV20-1
size: .
D: TRBD1
J: TRBJ1-2
DNA: TGCAGTGCTAGGTACAGGGGGCCTAACTATGGCTACACCTTC
CDR3: CSARYRGPNYGYTF

V: TRBV9
size: .
D: TRBD2
J: TRBJ2-1
DNA: TGTGCCAGCAGCGCTTCCCATGGGGGGGGATCGGATGAGCAGTTCTTC
CDR3: CASSASHGGGSDEQFF

V: TRBV13
size: .
D: .
J: TRBJ2-2
DNA: TGTGCCAGCAGCCACAACTACCCGATGCGTGCTCCGGGAACCGGGGAGCTGTTTTTT
CDR3: CASSHNYPMRAPGTGELFF

V: TRBV28
size: .
D: TRBD1
J: TRBJ2-3
DNA: TGTGCCAGCAGTCCACCGGCGGGACAGGGGGCCACAGATACGCAGTATTTT
CDR3: CASSPPAGQGATDTQYF

V: TRBV10-3
size: once
D: .
J: TRBJ2-5
DNA: TGTGCCATCAGTGAGACTAGGGAGGCCCAGTACTTC
CDR3: CAISETREAQYF

V: TRBV10-3
size: .
D: TRBD2
J: TRBJ2-5
DNA: TGTGCCATCAGTGATGGCTCTAGCGGGTGGCAAGAGACCCAGTACTTC
CDR3: CAISDGSSGWQETQYF

V: TRBV6-1
size: once
D: .
J: TRBJ2-3
DNA: TGTGCCAGCACCCCCATGGTAGGGGGAGATACGCAGTATTTT
CDR3: CASTPMVGGDTQYF

V: TRBV6-1
size: few
D: TRBD1
J: TRBJ2-5
DNA: TGTGCCAGCGGAGGGACAGGGGGCGGTGAGACCCAGTACTTC
CDR3: CASGGTGGGETQYF

V: TRBV12-3/TRBV12-4
size: .
D: TRBD2
J: TRBJ2-1
DNA: TGTGCCATCCGAGCTAGCGGGAATTACAATGAGCAGTTCTTC
CDR3: CAIRASGNYNEQFF

V: TRBV7-2
size: .
D: .
J: TRBJ2-3
DNA: TGTGCCAGCAGCTTAAATCCGGGAGAGGGTACAGATACGCAGTATTTT
CDR3: CASSLNPGEGTDTQYF

V: TRBV5-5
size: .
D: .
J: TRBJ2-2
DNA: TGTGCCAGCAGCTTTTTTGCGGGTAAAACCGGGGAGCTGTTTTTT
CDR3: CASSFFAGKTGELFF

V: TRBV5-1
size: few
D: .
J: TRBJ2-2
DNA: TGCGCCAGCAGCTTTGACGGGGAGCTGTTTTTT
CDR3: CASSFDGELFF

V: TRBV20-1
size: .
D: TRBD2
J: TRBJ2-3
DNA: TGCAGTGCTTTGGGACTAGCGGAAAGCACAGATACGCAGTATTTT
CDR3: CSALGLAESTDTQYF

V: TRBV7-8
size: .
D: TRBD2
J: TRBJ2-3
DNA: TGTGCCAGCAGCGGAAGACTAGCCGCTGTCACAGATACGCAGTATTTT
CDR3: CASSGRLAAVTDTQYF

V: TRBV28
size: .
D: TRBD2
J: TRBJ2-7
DNA: TGTGCCAGCAGTCTCGGACTAGCGGGAGGCACTGGCTACGAGCAGTACTTC
CDR3: CASSLGLAGGTGYEQYF

V: TRBV7-2
size: .
D: TRBD1
J: TRBJ1-5
DNA: TGTGCCAGCAGCTCGCCCCGGCCGCCTGACAGGGGTTACAATCAGCCCCAGCATTTT
CDR3: CASSSPRPPDRGYNQPQHF

V: TRBV5-1
size: .
D: .
J: TRBJ2-3
DNA: TGCGCCAGCAGCTTGATCCCAGGGAAGGGAACAGATACGCAGTATTTT
CDR3: CASSLIPGKGTDTQYF

V: TRBV5-1
size: many
D: .
J: TRBJ2-7
DNA: TGTGCCAGCAGTTTAGGGGGGCCCTACGAGCAGTACTTC
CDR3: CASSLGGPYEQYF

V: TRBV6-1
size: few
D: .
J: TRBJ1-1
DNA: TGTGCCAGCAGTGAGGAGCTTCTAAGCGCTTTCTTT
CDR3: CASSEELLSAFF